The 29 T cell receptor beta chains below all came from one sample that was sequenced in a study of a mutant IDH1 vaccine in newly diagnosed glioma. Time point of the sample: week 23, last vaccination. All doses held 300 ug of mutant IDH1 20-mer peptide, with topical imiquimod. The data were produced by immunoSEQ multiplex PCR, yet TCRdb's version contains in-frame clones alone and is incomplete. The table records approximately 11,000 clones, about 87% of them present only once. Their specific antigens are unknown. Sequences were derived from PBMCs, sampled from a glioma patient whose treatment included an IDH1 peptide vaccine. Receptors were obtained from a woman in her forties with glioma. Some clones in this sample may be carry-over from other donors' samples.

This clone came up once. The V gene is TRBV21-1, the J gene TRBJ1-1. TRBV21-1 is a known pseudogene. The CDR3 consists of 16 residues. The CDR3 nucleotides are TGTGCCAGCAGCAAAGCGAGGGAAATGCGGAACACTGAAGCTTTCTTT. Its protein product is CASSKAREMRNTEAFF.

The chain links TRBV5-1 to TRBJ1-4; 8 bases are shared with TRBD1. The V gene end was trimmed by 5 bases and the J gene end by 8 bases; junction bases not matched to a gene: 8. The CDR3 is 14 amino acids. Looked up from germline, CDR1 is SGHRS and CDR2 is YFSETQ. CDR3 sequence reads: CASREGTGGEKLFF. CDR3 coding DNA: TGCGCCAGCAGGGAAGGGACAGGCGGGGAAAAACTGTTTTTT.

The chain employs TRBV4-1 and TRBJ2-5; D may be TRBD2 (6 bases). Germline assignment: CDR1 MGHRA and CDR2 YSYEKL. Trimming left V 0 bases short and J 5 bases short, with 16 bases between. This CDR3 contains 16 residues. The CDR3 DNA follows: TGCGCCAGCAGCCAAGACACGGGAGACCGACTTGAGACCCAGTACTTC. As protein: CASSQDTGDRLETQYF.

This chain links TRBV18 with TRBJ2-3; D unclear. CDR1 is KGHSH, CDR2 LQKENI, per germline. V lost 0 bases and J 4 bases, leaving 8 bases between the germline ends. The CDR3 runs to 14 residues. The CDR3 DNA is TGTGCCAGCTCACCACCGTCAAGCCCAGATACGCAGTATTTT. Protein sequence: CASSPPSSPDTQYF.

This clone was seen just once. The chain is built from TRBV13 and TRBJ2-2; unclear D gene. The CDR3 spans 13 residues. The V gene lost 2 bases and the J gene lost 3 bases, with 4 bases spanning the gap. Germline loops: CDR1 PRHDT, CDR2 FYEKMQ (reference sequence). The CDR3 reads CASSLWDTGELFF. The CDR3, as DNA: TGTGCCAGCAGCTTATGGGACACCGGGGAGCTGTTTTTT. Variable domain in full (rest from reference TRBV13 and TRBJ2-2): AAGVIQSPRHLIKEKRETATLKCYPIPRHDTVYWYQQGPGQDPQFLISFYEKMQSDKGSIPDRFSAQQFSDYHSELNMSSLELGDSALYFCASSLWDTGELFFGEGSRLTVL.

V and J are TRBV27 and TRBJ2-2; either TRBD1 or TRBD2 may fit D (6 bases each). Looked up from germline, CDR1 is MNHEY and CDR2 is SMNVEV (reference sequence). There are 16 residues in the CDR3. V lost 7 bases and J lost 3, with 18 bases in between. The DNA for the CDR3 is TGTGCCAGCAAGCCGGGGGCTACGGGGGACACCGGGGAGCTGTTTTTT. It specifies CASKPGATGDTGELFF.

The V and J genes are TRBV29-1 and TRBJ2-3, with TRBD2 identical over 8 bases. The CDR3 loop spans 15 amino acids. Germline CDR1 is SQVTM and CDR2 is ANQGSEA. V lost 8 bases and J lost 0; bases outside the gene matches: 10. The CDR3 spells CSSSGAGGSTDTQYF. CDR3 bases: TGCAGCTCCTCCGGGGCGGGGGGAAGCACAGATACGCAGTATTTT.

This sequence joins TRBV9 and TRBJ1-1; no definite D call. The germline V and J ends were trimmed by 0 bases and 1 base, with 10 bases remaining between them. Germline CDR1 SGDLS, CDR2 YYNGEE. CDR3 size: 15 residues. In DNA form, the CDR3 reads TGTGCCAGCAGCGTAGATACGGGAGAGAACACTGAAGCTTTCTTT. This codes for CASSVDTGENTEAFF.

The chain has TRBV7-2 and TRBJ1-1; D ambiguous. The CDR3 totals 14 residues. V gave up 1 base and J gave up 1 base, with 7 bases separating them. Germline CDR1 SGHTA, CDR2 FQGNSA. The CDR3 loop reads CASSLVRRNTEAFF. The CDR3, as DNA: TGTGCCAGCAGCTTAGTTCGGAGGAACACTGAAGCTTTCTTT.

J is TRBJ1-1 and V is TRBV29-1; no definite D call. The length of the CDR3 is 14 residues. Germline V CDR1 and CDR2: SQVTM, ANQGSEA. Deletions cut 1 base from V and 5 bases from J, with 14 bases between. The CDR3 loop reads CSVEATLGYTEAFF. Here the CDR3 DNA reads TGCAGCGTTGAAGCTACTCTGGGGTATACTGAAGCTTTCTTT.

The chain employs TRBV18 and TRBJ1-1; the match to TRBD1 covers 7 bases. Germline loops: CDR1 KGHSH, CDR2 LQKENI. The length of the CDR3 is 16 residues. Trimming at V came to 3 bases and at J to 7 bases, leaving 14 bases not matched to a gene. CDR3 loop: CASSPGHQGEKDEAFF. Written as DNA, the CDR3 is TGTGCCAGCTCACCGGGGCACCAGGGGGAAAAGGATGAAGCTTTCTTT.

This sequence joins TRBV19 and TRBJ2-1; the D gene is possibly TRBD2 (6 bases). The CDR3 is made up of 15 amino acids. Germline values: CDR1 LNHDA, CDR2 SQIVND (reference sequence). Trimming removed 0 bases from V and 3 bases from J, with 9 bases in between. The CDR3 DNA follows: TGTGCCAGTAGTATAGACGGCGGGAACTACAATGAGCAGTTCTTC. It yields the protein CASSIDGGNYNEQFF.

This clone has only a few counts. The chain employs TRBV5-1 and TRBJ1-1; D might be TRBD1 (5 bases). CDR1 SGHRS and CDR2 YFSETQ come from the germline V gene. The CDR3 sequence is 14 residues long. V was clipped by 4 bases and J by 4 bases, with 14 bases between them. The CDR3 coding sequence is TGCGCCAGCAGCCTCCAGGGTGTGAGCACTGAAGCTTTCTTT. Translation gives CASSLQGVSTEAFF.

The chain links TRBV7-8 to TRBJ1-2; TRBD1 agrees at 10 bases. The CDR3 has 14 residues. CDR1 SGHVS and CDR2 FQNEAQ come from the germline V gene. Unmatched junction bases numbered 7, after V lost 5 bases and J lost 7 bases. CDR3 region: CASSPLTGGLGYTF. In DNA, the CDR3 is TGTGCCAGCAGCCCCCTGACAGGGGGCCTTGGCTACACCTTC. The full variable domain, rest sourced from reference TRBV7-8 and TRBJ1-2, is GAGVSQSPRYKVAKRGQDVALRCDPISGHVSLFWYQQALGQGPEFLTYFQNEAQLDKSGLPSDRFFAERPEGSVSTLKIQRTQQEDSAVYLCASSPLTGGLGYTFGSGTRLTVV.

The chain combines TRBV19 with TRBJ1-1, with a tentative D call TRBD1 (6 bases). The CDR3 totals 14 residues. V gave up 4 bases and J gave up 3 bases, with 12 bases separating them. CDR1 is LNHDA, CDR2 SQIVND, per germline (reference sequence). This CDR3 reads CASSNTGLHTEAFF. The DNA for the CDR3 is TGTGCCAGTAGTAACACAGGGTTGCACACTGAAGCTTTCTTT.

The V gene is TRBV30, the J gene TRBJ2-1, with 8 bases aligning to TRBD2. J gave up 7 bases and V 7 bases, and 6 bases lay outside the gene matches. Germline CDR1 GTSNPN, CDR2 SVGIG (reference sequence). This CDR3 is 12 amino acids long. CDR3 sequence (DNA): TGTGCCTTCCAGCGGGAGTGGAATGAGCAGTTCTTC. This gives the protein CAFQREWNEQFF.

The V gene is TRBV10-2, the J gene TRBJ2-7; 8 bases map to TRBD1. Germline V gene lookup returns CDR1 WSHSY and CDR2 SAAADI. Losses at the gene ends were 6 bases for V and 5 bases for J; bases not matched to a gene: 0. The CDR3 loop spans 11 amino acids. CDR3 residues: CASRQGDEQYF. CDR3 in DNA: TGCGCCAGCAGACAGGGGGACGAGCAGTACTTC.

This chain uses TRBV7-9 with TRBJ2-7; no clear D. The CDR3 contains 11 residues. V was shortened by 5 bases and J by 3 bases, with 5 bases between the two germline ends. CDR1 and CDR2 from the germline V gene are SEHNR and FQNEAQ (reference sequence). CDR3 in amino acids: CASSQLYEQYF. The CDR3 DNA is TGTGCCAGCAGCCAGCTCTACGAGCAGTACTTC.

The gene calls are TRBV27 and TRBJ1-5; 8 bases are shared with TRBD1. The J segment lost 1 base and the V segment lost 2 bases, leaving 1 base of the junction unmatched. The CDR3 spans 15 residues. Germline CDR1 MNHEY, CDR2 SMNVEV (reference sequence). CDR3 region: CASSLRTGSNQPQHF. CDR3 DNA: TGTGCCAGCAGTTTAAGGACAGGGAGCAATCAGCCCCAGCATTTT.

This chain's CDR3 is CASSLAEGNSPLHF. CDR3 coding DNA: TGTGCCAGCAGCTTAGCTGAGGGAAATTCACCCCTCCACTTT. The chain couples TRBV7-9 to TRBJ1-6, with unresolved D. V lost 0 bases, J lost 7 bases, and 7 bases lay in between. Germline loops: CDR1 SEHNR, CDR2 FQNEAQ (reference sequence). The CDR3 consists of 14 residues.

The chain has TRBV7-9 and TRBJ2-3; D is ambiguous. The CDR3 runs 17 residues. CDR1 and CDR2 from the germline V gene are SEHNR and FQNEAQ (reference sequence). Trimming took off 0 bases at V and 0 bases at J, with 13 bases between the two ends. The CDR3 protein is CASSLAGRPTSTDTQYF. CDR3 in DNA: TGTGCCAGCAGCTTAGCGGGCCGGCCGACTAGCACAGATACGCAGTATTTT. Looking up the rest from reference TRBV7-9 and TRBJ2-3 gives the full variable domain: DTGVSQNPRHKITKRGQNVTFRCDPISEHNRLYWYRQTLGQGPEFLTYFQNEAQLEKSRLLSDRFSAERPKGSFSTLEIQRTEQGDSAMYLCASSLAGRPTSTDTQYFGPGTRLTVL.

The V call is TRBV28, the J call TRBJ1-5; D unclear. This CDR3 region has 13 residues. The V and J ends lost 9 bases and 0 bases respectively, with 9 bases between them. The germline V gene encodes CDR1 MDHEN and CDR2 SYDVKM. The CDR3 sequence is CASSTDSNQPQHF. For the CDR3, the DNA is TGTGCCAGTTCGACGGATAGCAATCAGCCCCAGCATTTT.

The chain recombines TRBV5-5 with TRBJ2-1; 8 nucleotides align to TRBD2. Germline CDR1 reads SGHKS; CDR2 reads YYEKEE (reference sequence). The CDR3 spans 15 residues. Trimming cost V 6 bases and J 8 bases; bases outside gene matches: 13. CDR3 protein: CASTYGRAIMDEQFF. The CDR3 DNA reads TGTGCCAGCACGTACGGGAGGGCCATTATGGATGAGCAGTTCTTC.

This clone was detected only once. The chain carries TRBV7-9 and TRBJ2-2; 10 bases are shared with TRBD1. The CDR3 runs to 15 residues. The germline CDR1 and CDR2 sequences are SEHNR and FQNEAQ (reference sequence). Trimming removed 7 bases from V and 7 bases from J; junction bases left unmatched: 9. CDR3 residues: CASNSGTGEIGELFF. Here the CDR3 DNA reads TGTGCCAGCAACTCCGGGACAGGGGAAATCGGGGAGCTGTTTTTT. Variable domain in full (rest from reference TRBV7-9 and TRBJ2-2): DTGVSQNPRHKITKRGQNVTFRCDPISEHNRLYWYRQTLGQGPEFLTYFQNEAQLEKSRLLSDRFSAERPKGSFSTLEIQRTEQGDSAMYLCASNSGTGEIGELFFGEGSRLTVL.

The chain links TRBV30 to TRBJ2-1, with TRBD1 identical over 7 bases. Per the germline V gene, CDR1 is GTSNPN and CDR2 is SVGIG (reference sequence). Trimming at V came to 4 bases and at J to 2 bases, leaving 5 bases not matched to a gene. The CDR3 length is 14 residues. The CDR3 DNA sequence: TGTGCCTGGATACGACAGGGTCCCTACAATGAGCAGTTCTTC. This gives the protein CAWIRQGPYNEQFF.

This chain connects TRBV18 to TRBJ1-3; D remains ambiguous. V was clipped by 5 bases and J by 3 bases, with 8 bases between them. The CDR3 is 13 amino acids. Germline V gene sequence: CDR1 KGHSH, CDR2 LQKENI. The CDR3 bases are TGTGCCAGCTCAACCGATATTGGAAACACCATATATTTT. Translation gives CASSTDIGNTIYF.

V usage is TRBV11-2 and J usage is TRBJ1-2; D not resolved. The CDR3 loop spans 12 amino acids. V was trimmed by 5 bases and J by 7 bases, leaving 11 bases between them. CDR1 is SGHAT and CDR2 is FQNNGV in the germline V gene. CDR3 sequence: CASSPGWSGYTF. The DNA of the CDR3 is TGTGCCAGCAGCCCTGGGTGGAGTGGCTACACCTTC.

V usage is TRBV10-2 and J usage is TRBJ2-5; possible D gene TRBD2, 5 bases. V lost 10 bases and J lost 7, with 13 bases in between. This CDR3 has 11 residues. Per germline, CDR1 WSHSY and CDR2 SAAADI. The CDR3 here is CATRPEGTQYF. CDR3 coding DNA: TGCGCCACCCGACCCGAGGGGACCCAGTACTTC.

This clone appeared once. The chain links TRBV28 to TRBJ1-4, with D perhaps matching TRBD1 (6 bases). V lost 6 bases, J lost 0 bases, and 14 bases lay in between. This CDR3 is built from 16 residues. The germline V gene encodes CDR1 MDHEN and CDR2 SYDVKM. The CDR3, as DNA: TGTGCCAGCAGCCATACAAGGGGGGCAACTAATGAAAAACTGTTTTTT. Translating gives CASSHTRGATNEKLFF.